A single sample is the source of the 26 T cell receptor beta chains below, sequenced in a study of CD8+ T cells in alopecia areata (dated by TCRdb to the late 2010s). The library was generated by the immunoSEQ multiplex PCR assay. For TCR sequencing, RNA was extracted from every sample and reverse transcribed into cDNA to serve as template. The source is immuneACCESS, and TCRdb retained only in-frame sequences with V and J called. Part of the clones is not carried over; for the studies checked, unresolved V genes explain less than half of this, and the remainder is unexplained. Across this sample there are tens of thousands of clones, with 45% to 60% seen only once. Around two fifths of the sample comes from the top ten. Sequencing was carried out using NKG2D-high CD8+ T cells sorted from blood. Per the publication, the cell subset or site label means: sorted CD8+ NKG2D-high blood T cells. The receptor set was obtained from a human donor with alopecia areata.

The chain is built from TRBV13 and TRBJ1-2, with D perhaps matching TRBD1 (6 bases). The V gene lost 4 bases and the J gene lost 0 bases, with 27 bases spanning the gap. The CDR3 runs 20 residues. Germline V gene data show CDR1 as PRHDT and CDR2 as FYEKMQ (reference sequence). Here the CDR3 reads CASSSRQVEGALETNYGYTF. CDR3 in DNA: TGTGCCAGCAGCTCTAGACAGGTGGAAGGCGCACTCGAAACTAACTATGGCTACACCTTC.

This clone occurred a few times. This CDR3 reads CASSAQSTVYEKLFF. CDR3 coding DNA: TGTGCCAGCAGCGCTCAGTCGACAGTGTACGAAAAACTGTTTTTT. The J gene is TRBJ1-4, the V gene TRBV7-9, with D possibly matching TRBD1 (5 bases). Between the trimmed V and J ends, which lost 5 bases and 8 bases, there was a span of 18 bases. The CDR3 runs to 15 residues. Germline V lookup: CDR1 SEHNR, CDR2 FQNEAQ (reference sequence).

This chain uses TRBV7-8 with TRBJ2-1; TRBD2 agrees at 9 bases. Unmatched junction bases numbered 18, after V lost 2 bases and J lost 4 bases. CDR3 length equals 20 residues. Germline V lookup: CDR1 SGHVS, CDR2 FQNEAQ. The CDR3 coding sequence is TGTGCCAGCAGCTTAATCTTCCGGGACCCAAAGCGGGGGGCTTACAATGAGCAGTTCTTC. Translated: CASSLIFRDPKRGAYNEQFF. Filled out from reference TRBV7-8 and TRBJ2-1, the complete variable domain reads GAGVSQSPRYKVAKRGQDVALRCDPISGHVSLFWYQQALGQGPEFLTYFQNEAQLDKSGLPSDRFFAERPEGSVSTLKIQRTQQEDSAVYLCASSLIFRDPKRGAYNEQFFGPGTRLTVL.

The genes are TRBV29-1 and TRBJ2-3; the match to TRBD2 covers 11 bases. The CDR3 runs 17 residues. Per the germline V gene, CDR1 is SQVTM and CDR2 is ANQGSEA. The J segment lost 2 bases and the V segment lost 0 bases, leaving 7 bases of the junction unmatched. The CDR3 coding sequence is TGCAGCGTTGAAGACCTTTTGACTAGCGGGGTCACAGATACGCAGTATTTT. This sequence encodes CSVEDLLTSGVTDTQYF.

As DNA, the CDR3 is TGTGCCAGCAGCGGACGGGACAGGGGAAATCAGCCCCAGCATTTT. The encoded protein is CASSGRDRGNQPQHF. The gene calls are TRBV7-9 and TRBJ1-5; the match to TRBD1 covers 10 bases. The CDR3 has 15 residues. The V and J ends lost 5 bases and 4 bases, in that order; junction bases with no gene match: 5. Germline V gene data show CDR1 as SEHNR and CDR2 as FQNEAQ (reference sequence).

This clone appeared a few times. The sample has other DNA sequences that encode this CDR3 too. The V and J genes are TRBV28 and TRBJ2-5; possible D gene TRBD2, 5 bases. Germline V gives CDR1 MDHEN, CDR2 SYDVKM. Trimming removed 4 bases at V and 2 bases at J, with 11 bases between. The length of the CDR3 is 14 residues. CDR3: CASSSRLRQETQYF. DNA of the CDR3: TGTGCCAGCAGTTCACGACTACGTCAAGAGACCCAGTACTTC.

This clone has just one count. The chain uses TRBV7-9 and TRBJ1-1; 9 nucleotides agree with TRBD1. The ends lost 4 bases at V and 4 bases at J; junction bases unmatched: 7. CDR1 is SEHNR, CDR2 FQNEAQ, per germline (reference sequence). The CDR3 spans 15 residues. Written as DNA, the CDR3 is TGTGCCAGCAGCTCCCGGACAGGGGCGAGCACTGAAGCTTTCTTT. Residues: CASSSRTGASTEAFF.

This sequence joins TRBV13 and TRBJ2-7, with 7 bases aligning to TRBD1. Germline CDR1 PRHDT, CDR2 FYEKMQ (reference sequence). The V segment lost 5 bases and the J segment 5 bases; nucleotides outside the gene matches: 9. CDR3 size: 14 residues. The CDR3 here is CASSPRQGDHEQYF. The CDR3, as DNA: TGTGCCAGCAGCCCTCGACAGGGTGACCACGAGCAGTACTTC.

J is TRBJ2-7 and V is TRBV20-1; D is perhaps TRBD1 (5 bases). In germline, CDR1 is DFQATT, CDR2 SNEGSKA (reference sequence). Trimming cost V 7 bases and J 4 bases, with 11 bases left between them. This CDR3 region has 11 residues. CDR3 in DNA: TGCAGTGTCCAGGGTGGATACGAGCAGTACTTC. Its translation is CSVQGGYEQYF.

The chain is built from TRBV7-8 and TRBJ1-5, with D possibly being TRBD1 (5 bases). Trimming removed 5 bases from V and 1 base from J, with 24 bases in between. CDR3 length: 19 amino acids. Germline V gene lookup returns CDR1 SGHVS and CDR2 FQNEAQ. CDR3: CASSPILFRDRQSNQPQHF. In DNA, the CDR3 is TGTGCCAGCAGCCCCATCCTTTTTAGGGACCGTCAAAGCAATCAGCCCCAGCATTTT. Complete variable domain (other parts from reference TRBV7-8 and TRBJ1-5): GAGVSQSPRYKVAKRGQDVALRCDPISGHVSLFWYQQALGQGPEFLTYFQNEAQLDKSGLPSDRFFAERPEGSVSTLKIQRTQQEDSAVYLCASSPILFRDRQSNQPQHFGDGTRLSIL.

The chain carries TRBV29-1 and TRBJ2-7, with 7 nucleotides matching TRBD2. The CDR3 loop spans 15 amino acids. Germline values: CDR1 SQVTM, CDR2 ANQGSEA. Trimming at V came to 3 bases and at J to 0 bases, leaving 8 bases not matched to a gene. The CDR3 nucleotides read TGCAGCGTTGAGGGGAGGGACGGACACTCCTACGAGCAGTACTTC. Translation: CSVEGRDGHSYEQYF.

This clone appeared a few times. This chain's CDR3 is CASSYSGTGDNEQFF. The DNA for the CDR3 is TGCGCCAGCAGCTACTCCGGGACAGGGGACAATGAGCAGTTCTTC. V and J are TRBV5-1 and TRBJ2-1; 10 nucleotides line up with TRBD1. The CDR3 has 15 amino acids. In germline, CDR1 is SGHRS, CDR2 YFSETQ. Trimming at V came to 3 bases and at J to 5 bases, leaving 5 bases not matched to a gene. The full variable domain, completed using reference TRBV5-1 and TRBJ2-1, is KAGVTQTPRYLIKTRGQQVTLSCSPISGHRSVSWYQQTPGQGLQFLFEYFSETQRNKGNFPGRFSGRQFSNSRSEMNVSTLELGDSALYLCASSYSGTGDNEQFFGPGTRLTVL.

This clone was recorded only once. The CDR3 is CASSLDRNNYGYTF. DNA for the CDR3: TGTGCCAGCAGCTTAGACAGGAACAACTATGGCTACACCTTC. This chain connects TRBV7-9 to TRBJ1-2; a weak D match, TRBD1 (5 bases). The CDR3 runs 14 residues. Trimming stripped 1 base from V and 2 bases from J, with 8 bases between. CDR1 and CDR2 from the germline V gene are SEHNR and FQNEAQ (reference sequence).

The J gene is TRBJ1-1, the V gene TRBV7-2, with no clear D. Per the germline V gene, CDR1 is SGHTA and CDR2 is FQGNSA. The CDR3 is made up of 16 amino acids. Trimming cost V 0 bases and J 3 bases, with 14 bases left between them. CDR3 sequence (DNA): TGTGCCAGCAGCTTAGCGGGGTCCGGGTCGTACACTGAAGCTTTCTTT. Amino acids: CASSLAGSGSYTEAFF.

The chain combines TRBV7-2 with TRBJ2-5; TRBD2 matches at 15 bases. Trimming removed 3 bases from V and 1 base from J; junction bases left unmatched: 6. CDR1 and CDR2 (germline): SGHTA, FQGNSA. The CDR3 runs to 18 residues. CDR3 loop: CASSLYPGLAGGQETQYF. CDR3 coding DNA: TGTGCCAGCAGCTTGTACCCGGGACTAGCGGGAGGCCAAGAGACCCAGTACTTC.

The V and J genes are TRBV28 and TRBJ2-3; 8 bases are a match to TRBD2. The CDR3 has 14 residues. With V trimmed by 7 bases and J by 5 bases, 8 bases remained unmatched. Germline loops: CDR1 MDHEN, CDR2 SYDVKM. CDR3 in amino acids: CASTQTSARDTQYF. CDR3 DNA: TGTGCCAGCACCCAGACTAGCGCCCGAGATACGCAGTATTTT.

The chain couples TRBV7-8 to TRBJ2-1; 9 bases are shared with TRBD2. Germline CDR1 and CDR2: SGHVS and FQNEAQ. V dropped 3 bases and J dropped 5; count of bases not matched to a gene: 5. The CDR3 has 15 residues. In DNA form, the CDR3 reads TGTGCCAGCAGCTTGGGAAGCGGGGGGAACAATGAGCAGTTCTTC. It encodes CASSLGSGGNNEQFF.

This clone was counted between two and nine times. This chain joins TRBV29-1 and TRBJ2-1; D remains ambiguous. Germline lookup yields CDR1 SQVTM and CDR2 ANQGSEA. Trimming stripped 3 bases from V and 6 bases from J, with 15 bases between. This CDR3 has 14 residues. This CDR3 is CSVDGQREVNEQFF. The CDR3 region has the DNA TGCAGCGTTGATGGCCAAAGAGAAGTCAATGAGCAGTTCTTC.

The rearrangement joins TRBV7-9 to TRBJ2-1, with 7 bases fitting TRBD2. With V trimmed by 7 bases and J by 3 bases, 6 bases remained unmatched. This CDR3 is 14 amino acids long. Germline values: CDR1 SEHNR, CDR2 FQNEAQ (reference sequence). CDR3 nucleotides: TGTGCCAGCACTGAACTAGCGCACTACAATGAGCAGTTCTTC. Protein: CASTELAHYNEQFF.

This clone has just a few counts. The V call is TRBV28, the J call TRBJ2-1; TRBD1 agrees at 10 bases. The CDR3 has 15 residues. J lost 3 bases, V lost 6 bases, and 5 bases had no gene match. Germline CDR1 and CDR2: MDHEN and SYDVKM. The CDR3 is CASSEGQGLYNEQFF. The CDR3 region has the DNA TGTGCCAGCAGCGAGGGACAGGGGCTCTACAATGAGCAGTTCTTC.

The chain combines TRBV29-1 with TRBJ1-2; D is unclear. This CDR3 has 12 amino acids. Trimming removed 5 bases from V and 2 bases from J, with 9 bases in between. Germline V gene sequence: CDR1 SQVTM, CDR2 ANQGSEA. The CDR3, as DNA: TGCAGCGTTTGGTCCAGAAACTATGGCTACACCTTC. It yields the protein CSVWSRNYGYTF.

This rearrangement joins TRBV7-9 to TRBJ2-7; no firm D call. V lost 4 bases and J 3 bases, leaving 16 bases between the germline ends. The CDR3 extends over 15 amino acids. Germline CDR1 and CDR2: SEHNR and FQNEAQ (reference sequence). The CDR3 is CASSSQTGSGYEQYF. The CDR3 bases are TGTGCCAGCAGCTCTCAGACTGGATCCGGCTACGAGCAGTACTTC.

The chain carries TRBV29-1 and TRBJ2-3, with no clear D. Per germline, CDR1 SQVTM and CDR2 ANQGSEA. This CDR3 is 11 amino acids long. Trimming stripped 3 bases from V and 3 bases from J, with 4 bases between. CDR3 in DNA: TGCAGCGTTGAGGCTACAGATACGCAGTATTTT. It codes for CSVEATDTQYF.

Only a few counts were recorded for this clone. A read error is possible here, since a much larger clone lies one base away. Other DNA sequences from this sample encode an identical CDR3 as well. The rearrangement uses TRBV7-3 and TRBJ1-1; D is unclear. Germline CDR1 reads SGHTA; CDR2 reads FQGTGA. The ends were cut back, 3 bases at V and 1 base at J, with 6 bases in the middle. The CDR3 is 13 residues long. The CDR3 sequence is CASSFGGNTEAFF. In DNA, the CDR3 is TGTGCCAGCAGCTTCGGTGGGAACACTGAAGCTTTCTTT.

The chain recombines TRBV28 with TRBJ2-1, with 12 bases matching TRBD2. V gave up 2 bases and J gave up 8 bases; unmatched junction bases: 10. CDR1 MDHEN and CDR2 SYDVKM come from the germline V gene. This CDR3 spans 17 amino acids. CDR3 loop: CASSLQLAGGPGDEQFF. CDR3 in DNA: TGTGCCAGCAGTTTACAGCTAGCGGGAGGGCCTGGGGATGAGCAGTTCTTC.

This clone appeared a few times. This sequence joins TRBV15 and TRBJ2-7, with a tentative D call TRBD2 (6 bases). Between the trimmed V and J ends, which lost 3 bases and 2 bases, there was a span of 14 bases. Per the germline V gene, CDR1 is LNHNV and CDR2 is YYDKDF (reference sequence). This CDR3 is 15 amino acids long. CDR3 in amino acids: CATSSDLTSTYEQYF. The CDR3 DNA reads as TGTGCCACCAGCAGTGACCTCACTAGCACCTACGAGCAGTACTTC. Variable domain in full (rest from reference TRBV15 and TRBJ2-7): DAMVIQNPRYQVTQFGKPVTLSCSQTLNHNVMYWYQQKSSQAPKLLFHYYDKDFNNEADTPDNFQSRRPNTSFCFLDIRSPGLGDTAMYLCATSSDLTSTYEQYFGPGTRLTVT.